Detailed here is one TCR beta chain. This sample stems from a study of blood T cell repertoires in COVID-19. The V gene lost 0 bases and the J gene lost 6 bases, with 11 bases spanning the gap. The CDR3 has 14 amino acids. In germline, CDR1 is LGHNA, CDR2 YSLEER. Measured with immunoSEQ multiplex PCR; TCRdb has only the in-frame clones, and not every one. The sample lists about 240,000 clones; 87% were seen once. The chain combines TRBV4-3 with TRBJ1-2, with TRBD1 as a possible D gene (5 bases). The receptor was isolated from a woman in her 30s with acute COVID-19. The sample was PBMCs or T cells enriched from blood (not recorded which). The chain's CDR3 is CASSQEGRADGYTF. In nucleotides, the CDR3 is TGCGCCAGCAGCCAAGAGGGCAGGGCGGATGGCTACACCTTC.